Listed below are T cell receptor beta chains from one sample, sequenced in a study of blood T cell repertoires in COVID-19. Using immunoSEQ multiplex PCR, the repertoire was profiled, and TCRdb retains in-frame clones only, with some absent. Of 150,000 or so clones in the sample, 87% were seen once. Sequenced input: PBMCs or T cells enriched from blood (not recorded which). These receptors were obtained from a woman in her thirties or forties who had been exposed to COVID-19. The CDR3 runs from the conserved cysteine through the conserved F or W. A D gene is named only where the DNA matches it firmly. The size entry is marked missing in some rows and otherwise reads once, few, many or a size class.

len: 15
j_gene: TRBJ2-5
v_gene: TRBV3-1/TRBV3-2
abundance: -
d_gene: TRBD2
CDR3aa: CASTSSGEYQETQYF

len: 16
j_gene: TRBJ1-1
v_gene: TRBV11-2
abundance: -
d_gene: -
CDR3aa: CASSLAHRVGYTEAFF

len: 16
j_gene: TRBJ2-3
v_gene: TRBV11-2
abundance: few
d_gene: TRBD2
CDR3aa: CASSVGTSALSDTQYF

len: 12
j_gene: TRBJ2-7
v_gene: TRBV7-9
abundance: once
d_gene: -
CDR3aa: CASSAIPYEQYF

len: 15
j_gene: TRBJ2-3
v_gene: TRBV5-1
abundance: -
d_gene: -
CDR3aa: CASSSSGTNTDTQYF

len: 14
j_gene: TRBJ1-4
v_gene: TRBV6-5
abundance: -
d_gene: -
CDR3aa: CASSYRRVNEKLFF

len: 16
j_gene: TRBJ2-3
v_gene: TRBV9
abundance: -
d_gene: TRBD2
CDR3aa: CASSVVGTSGTDTQYF

len: 20
j_gene: TRBJ2-1
v_gene: TRBV29-1
abundance: -
d_gene: TRBD2
CDR3aa: CSVEKGRGGLAGGGNNEQFF

len: 13
j_gene: TRBJ2-1
v_gene: TRBV19
abundance: -
d_gene: -
CDR3aa: CASLSGSYNEQFF

len: 18
j_gene: TRBJ2-2
v_gene: TRBV5-1
abundance: -
d_gene: -
CDR3aa: CASSLTLPGAAGTGELFF

len: 15
j_gene: TRBJ1-4
v_gene: TRBV6-5
abundance: -
d_gene: -
CDR3aa: CASSYSGQESEKLFF

len: 14
j_gene: TRBJ2-1
v_gene: TRBV18
abundance: -
d_gene: TRBD1
CDR3aa: CASSGLAGGNEQFF

len: 10
j_gene: TRBJ1-1
v_gene: TRBV29-1
abundance: few
d_gene: -
CDR3aa: CSAQAAEAFF

len: 15
j_gene: TRBJ2-7
v_gene: TRBV11-2
abundance: -
d_gene: TRBD2
CDR3aa: CASMLAGVVSYEQYF

len: 15
j_gene: TRBJ2-7
v_gene: TRBV15
abundance: -
d_gene: TRBD2
CDR3aa: CATSREVLAGGEQYF

len: 16
j_gene: TRBJ2-7
v_gene: TRBV6-5
abundance: -
d_gene: -
CDR3aa: CASSYPGLVASYEQYF

len: 17
j_gene: TRBJ1-5
v_gene: TRBV28
abundance: -
d_gene: TRBD1
CDR3aa: CASSLAQRTGGNQPQHF

len: 17
j_gene: TRBJ2-2
v_gene: TRBV3-1/TRBV3-2
abundance: -
d_gene: TRBD2
CDR3aa: CASRRGWREGPTGELFF

len: 20
j_gene: TRBJ1-3
v_gene: TRBV5-5
abundance: -
d_gene: -
CDR3aa: CASRRDDRLVRSSDGNTIYF

len: 12
j_gene: TRBJ1-1
v_gene: TRBV19
abundance: -
d_gene: -
CDR3aa: CASGPRGTEAFF

len: 15
j_gene: TRBJ2-7
v_gene: TRBV6-1
abundance: -
d_gene: TRBD1
CDR3aa: CASSESPGQAYEQYF

len: 13
j_gene: TRBJ1-4
v_gene: TRBV28
abundance: once
d_gene: -
CDR3aa: CAGRSSGDEKLFF